The subject of this entry is one T cell receptor (beta chain). The antigen is unknown. The data were taken from a study of cytomegalovirus exposure and HLA in healthy donors. Overall study findings and caveats: Some 150 TCR beta chains were listed as cytomegalovirus-associated. Analysis performed later showed TCR beta chains linked to HLA being more clonally expanded than equally common others. Specificity of three CMV-associated chains for CMV antigens was verified in vitro. A likely sequencing artifact accounted for one observed cluster of highly shared sequence variants.

Vbeta (60) and Jbeta (13) primers were used in the PCR. Repertoires were generated with immunoSEQ multiplex PCR, while TCRdb's copy carries only in-frame clones and drops some. The data hold approximately 170,000 clones, with approximately 67% observed a single time. Looked up from germline, CDR1 is LGHNA and CDR2 is YNFKEQ. Trimming removed 4 bases from V and 4 bases from J; junction bases left unmatched: 16. The CDR3 loop spans 19 amino acids. Sequenced: PBMCs. The chain recombines TRBV4-2 with TRBJ2-2, with 9 bases fitting TRBD2. This TCR was sampled from a woman younger than 30 in good health and CMV-seropositive. The DNA for the CDR3 is TGTGCCAGCAGCCCTTCGGGCCCCCCAGCGGGAGGCCTCACCGGGGAGCTGTTTTTT. Amino acids: CASSPSGPPAGGLTGELFF.